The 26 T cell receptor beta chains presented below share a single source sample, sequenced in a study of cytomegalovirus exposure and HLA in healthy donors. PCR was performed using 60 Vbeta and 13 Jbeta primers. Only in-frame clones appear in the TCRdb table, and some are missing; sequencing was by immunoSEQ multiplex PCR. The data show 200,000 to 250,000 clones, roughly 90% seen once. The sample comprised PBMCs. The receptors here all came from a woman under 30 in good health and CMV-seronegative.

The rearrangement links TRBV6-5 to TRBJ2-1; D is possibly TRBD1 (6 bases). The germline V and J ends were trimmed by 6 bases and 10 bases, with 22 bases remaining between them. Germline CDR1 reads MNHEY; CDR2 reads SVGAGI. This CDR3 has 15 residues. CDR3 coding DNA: TGTGCCAGCAGAGGAACAGGGTCGGGTAAGGGGGAGCAGTTCTTC. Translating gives CASRGTGSGKGEQFF.

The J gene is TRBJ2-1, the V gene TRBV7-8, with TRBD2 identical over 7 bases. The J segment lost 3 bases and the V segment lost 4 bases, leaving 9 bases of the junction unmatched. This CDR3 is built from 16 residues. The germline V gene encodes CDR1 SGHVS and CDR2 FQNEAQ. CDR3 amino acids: CASSSRLQRGYNEQFF. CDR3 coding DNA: TGTGCCAGCAGCTCCCGGTTACAGCGGGGCTACAATGAGCAGTTCTTC.

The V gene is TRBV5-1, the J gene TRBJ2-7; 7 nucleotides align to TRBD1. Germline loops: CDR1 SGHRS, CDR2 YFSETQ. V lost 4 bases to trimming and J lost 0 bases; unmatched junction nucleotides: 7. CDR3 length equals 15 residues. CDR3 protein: CASSTWDSSSYEQYF. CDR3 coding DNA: TGCGCCAGCAGCACGTGGGACAGTAGCTCCTACGAGCAGTACTTC.

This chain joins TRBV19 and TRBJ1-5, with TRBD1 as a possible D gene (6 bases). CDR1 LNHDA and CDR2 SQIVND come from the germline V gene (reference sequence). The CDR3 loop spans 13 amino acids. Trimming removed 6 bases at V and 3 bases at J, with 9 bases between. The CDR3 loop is CASRDSLNQPQHF. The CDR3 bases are TGTGCCAGTAGGGACAGCCTCAATCAGCCCCAGCATTTT.

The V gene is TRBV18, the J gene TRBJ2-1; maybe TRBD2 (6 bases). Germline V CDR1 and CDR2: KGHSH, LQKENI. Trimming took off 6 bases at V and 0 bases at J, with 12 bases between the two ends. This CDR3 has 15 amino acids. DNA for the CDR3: TGTGCCAGCTCTCTGACTAGTAGCTCCTACAATGAGCAGTTCTTC. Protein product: CASSLTSSSYNEQFF.

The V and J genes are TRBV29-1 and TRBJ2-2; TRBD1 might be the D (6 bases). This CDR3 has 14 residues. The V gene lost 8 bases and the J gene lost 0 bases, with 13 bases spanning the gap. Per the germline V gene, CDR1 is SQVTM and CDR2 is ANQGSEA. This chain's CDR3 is CSIRTAANTGELFF. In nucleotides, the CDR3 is TGCAGCATAAGGACAGCCGCGAACACCGGGGAGCTGTTTTTT.

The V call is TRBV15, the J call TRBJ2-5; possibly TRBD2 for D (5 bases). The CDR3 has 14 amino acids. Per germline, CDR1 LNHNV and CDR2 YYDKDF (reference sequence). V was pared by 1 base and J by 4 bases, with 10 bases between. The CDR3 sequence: CATSRGLAGETQYF. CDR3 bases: TGTGCCACCAGCAGAGGGCTGGCGGGAGAGACCCAGTACTTC.

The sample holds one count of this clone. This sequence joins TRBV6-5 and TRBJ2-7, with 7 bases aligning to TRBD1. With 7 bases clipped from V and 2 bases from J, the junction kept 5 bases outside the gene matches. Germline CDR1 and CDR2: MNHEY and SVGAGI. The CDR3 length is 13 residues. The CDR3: CASKAGGTYEQYF. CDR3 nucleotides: TGTGCCAGCAAGGCAGGGGGTACCTACGAGCAGTACTTC.

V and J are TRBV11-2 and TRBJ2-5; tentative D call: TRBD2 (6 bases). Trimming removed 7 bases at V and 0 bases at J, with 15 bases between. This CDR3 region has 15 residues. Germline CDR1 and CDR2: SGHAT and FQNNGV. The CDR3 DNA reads TGTGCCAGCAACCGACCCGTAGCGGACCAAGAGACCCAGTACTTC. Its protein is CASNRPVADQETQYF.

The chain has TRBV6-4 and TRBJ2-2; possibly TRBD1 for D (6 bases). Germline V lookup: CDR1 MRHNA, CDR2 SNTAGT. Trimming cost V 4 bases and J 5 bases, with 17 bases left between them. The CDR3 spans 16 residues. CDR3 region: CASSANREVKTGELFF. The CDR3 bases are TGTGCCAGCAGTGCAAACAGGGAAGTTAAGACCGGGGAGCTGTTTTTT.

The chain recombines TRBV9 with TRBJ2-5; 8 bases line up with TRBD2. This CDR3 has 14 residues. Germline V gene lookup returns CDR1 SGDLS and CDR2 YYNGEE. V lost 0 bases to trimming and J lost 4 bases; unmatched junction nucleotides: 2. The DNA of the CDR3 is TGTGCCAGCAGCGTAGGCGGGGGGACAGAGACCCAGTACTTC. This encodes CASSVGGGTETQYF.

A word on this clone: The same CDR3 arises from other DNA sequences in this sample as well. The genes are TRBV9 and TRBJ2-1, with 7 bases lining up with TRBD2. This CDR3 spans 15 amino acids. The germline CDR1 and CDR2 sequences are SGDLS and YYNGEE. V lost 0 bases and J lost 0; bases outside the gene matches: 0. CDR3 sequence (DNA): TGTGCCAGCAGCGTAGGCGGGGGCTCCTACAATGAGCAGTTCTTC. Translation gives CASSVGGGSYNEQFF.

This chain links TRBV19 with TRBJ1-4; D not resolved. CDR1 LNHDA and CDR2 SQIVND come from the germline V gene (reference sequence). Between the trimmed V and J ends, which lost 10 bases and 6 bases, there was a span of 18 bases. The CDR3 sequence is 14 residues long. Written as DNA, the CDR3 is TGTGCCACTAAAAGGCGAGGAGATCATGAAAAACTGTTTTTT. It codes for CATKRRGDHEKLFF.

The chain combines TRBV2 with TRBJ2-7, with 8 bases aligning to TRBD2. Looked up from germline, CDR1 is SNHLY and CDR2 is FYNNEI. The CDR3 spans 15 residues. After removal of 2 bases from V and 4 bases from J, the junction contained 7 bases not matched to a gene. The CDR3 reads CASSELRGRMYEQYF. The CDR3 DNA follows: TGTGCCAGCAGTGAACTCCGCGGGAGGATGTACGAGCAGTACTTC.

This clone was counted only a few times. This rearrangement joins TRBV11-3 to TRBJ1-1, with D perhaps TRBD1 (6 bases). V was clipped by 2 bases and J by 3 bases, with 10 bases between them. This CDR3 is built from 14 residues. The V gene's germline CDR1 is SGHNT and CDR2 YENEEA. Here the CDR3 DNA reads TGTGCCAGCAGCTTACAGGGGCAGTACACTGAAGCTTTCTTT. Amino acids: CASSLQGQYTEAFF.

The CDR3 region is CASSGTSGTYEQYF. Here the CDR3 DNA reads TGTGCCAGCAGCGGGACTAGCGGGACCTACGAGCAGTACTTC. The gene calls are TRBV7-2 and TRBJ2-7, with 13 bases aligning to TRBD2. The CDR3 totals 14 residues. Germline CDR1 SGHTA, CDR2 FQGNSA. J was trimmed by 2 bases and V by 5 bases; bases with no gene match: 0.

In nucleotides, the CDR3 is TGTGCCATCAGCCTGAGGGGGGGGGACACTGAAGCTTTCTTT. The encoded protein is CAISLRGGDTEAFF. The chain joins TRBV10-3 to TRBJ1-1, with D tentatively TRBD1 (6 bases). V gave up 6 bases and J gave up 3 bases, with 14 bases separating them. The CDR3 sequence is 14 residues long. The germline V gene encodes CDR1 ENHRY and CDR2 SYGVKD.

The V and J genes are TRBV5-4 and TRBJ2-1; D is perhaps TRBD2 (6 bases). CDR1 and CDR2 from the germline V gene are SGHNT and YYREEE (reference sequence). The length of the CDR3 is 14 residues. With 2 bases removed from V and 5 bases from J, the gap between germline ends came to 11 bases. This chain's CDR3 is CASSFPGLDNEQFF. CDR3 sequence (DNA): TGTGCCAGCAGCTTCCCGGGACTGGACAATGAGCAGTTCTTC.

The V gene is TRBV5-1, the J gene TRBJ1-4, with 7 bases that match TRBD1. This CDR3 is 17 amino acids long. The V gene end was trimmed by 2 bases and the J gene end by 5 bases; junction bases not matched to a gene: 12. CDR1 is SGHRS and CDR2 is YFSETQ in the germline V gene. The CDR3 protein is CASSFWGTGTVNEKLFF. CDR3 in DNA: TGCGCCAGCAGCTTTTGGGGCACCGGGACAGTGAATGAAAAACTGTTTTTT.

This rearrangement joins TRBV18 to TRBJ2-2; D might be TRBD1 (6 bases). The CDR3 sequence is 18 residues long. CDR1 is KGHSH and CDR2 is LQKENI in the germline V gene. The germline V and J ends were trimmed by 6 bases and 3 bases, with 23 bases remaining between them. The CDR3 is CASSPRDTLFKYTGELFF. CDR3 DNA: TGTGCCAGCTCCCCAAGGGACACCCTCTTTAAGTACACCGGGGAGCTGTTTTTT. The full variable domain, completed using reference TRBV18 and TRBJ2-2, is NAGVMQNPRHLVRRRGQEARLRCSPMKGHSHVYWYRQLPEEGLKFMVYLQKENIIDESGMPKERFSAEFPKEGPSILRIQQVVRGDSAAYFCASSPRDTLFKYTGELFFGEGSRLTVL.

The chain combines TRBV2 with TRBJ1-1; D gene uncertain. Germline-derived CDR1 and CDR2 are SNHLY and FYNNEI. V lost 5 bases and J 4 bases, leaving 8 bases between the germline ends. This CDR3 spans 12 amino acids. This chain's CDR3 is CASSTKPTEAFF. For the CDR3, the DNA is TGTGCCAGCAGTACAAAACCCACTGAAGCTTTCTTT.

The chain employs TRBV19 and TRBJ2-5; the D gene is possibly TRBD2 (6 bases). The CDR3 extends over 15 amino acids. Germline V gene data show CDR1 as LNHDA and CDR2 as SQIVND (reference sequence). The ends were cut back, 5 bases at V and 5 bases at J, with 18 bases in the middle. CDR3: CASSPAYRGSETQYF. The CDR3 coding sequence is TGTGCCAGTAGTCCTGCGTACCGGGGGAGTGAGACCCAGTACTTC.

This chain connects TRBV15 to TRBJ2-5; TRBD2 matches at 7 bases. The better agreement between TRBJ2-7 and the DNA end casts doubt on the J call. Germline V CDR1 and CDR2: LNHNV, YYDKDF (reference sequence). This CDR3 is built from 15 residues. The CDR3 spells CATSRDREDSYEQYF. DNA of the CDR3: TGTGCCACCAGCAGAGACCGGGAGGACTCCTACGAGCAGTACTTC.

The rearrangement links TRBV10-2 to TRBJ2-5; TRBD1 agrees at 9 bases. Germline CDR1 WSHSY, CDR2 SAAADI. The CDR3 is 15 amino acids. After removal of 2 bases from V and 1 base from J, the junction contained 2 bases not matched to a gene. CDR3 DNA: TGCGCCAGCAGTGAGCAGGACAGGGGCCAAGAGACCCAGTACTTC. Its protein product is CASSEQDRGQETQYF.

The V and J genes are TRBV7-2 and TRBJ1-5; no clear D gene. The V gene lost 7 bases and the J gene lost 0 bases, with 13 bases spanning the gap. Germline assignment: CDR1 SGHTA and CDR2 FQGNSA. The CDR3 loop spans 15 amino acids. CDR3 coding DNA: TGTGCCAGCACCCCCCAAGGAGCTAGCAATCAGCCCCAGCATTTT. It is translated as CASTPQGASNQPQHF.

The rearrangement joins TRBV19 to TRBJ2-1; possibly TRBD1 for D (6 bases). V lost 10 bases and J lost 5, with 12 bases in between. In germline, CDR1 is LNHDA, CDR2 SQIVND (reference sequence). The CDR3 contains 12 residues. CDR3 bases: TGTGCCACCTTGACAGGTAACAATGAGCAGTTCTTC. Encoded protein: CATLTGNNEQFF.